One sample yielded the 26 T cell receptor beta chains listed below, sequenced in a study of identical twins. One entry per CDR3 protein, called by TCRdb with MiXCR from the 5' RACE reads. This sample has 210,000 or so distinct CDR3 sequences, with approximately 16% found just once. The sample was also linked to a second study, of T cells expressing NK-cell markers.

The sequencing sample was made of CD8+ T cells sorted from blood. The receptors derive from a woman aged 18-35 years in good health.

Here the CDR3 reads CASSHERQTYEQYF. The CDR3 DNA reads TGTGCCAGCAGCCATGAAAGACAGACCTACGAGCAGTACTTC. This chain links TRBV28 with TRBJ2-7; a possible D gene is TRBD1 (5 bases). The CDR3 consists of 14 residues. V was shortened by 6 bases and J by 2 bases, with 14 bases between the two germline ends. CDR1 and CDR2 from the germline V gene are MDHEN and SYDVKM.

A few counts support this clonotype. V and J are TRBV9 and TRBJ2-1; D remains unclear. CDR3 size: 12 residues. The ends were cut back, 4 bases at V and 8 bases at J, with 10 bases in the middle. CDR1 is SGDLS and CDR2 is YYNGEE in the germline V gene. CDR3 bases: TGTGCCAGCAGCCAAATCGTGGATGAGCAGTTCTTC. This translates into CASSQIVDEQFF.

The gene calls are TRBV18 and TRBJ2-1; D may correspond to TRBD1 or TRBD2 (6 bases each). In germline, CDR1 is KGHSH, CDR2 LQKENI. Trimming pared 3 bases from V and 0 bases from J, leaving 15 bases between. The CDR3 spans 17 residues. Here the CDR3 DNA reads TGTGCCAGCTCACCGCCTACAGGGACTTACTCCTACAATGAGCAGTTCTTC. Protein sequence: CASSPPTGTYSYNEQFF.

The V and J genes are TRBV11-3 and TRBJ2-3; D remains unclear. This CDR3 spans 17 amino acids. Germline V lookup: CDR1 SGHNT, CDR2 YENEEA. V lost 4 bases, J lost 0 bases, and 17 bases lay in between. The CDR3 bases are TGTGCCAGCAGCTCCGACCCCTCAGTTGTGAGCACAGATACGCAGTATTTT. This codes for CASSSDPSVVSTDTQYF.

This clonotype has only a few counts. The chain has TRBV24-1 and TRBJ2-5; 7 bases fit TRBD1. Germline assignment: CDR1 KGHDR and CDR2 SFDVKD. This CDR3 has 13 amino acids. With 7 bases clipped from V and 5 bases from J, the junction kept 6 bases outside the gene matches. As DNA, the CDR3 is TGTGCCACCAGCGACAGGGCGGAGGAGACCCAGTACTTC. Protein: CATSDRAEETQYF.

The table lists this clonotype with a few counts. CDR3 sequence: CSVDAGELFF. CDR3 bases: TGCAGCGTTGATGCCGGGGAGCTGTTTTTT. The chain combines TRBV29-1 with TRBJ2-2; no reliable D call. CDR3 length: 10 amino acids. Trimming stripped 3 bases from V and 6 bases from J, with 2 bases between. Germline assignment: CDR1 SQVTM and CDR2 ANQGSEA.

This clonotype was seen a handful of times. The chain combines TRBV9 with TRBJ2-7, with TRBD2 identical over 9 bases. The J segment lost 7 bases and the V segment lost 0 bases, leaving 11 bases of the junction unmatched. The CDR3 runs to 16 residues. Looked up from germline, CDR1 is SGDLS and CDR2 is YYNGEE. The CDR3 protein is CASSVEGLAGAQEQYF. The CDR3 coding sequence is TGTGCCAGCAGCGTAGAAGGTTTAGCGGGAGCTCAAGAGCAGTACTTC.

The V call is TRBV3-1, the J call TRBJ1-1, with D perhaps matching TRBD1 (6 bases). Germline CDR1 reads LGHDT; CDR2 reads YNNKEL (reference sequence). The CDR3 length is 14 residues. Trimming took 4 bases from V and 1 from J, leaving 10 bases between them. CDR3 protein: CASSPAGANTEAFF. The CDR3 DNA sequence: TGTGCCAGCAGCCCAGCGGGGGCGAACACTGAAGCTTTCTTT.

V usage is TRBV21-1 and J usage is TRBJ2-2. TRBV21-1 is noted as a pseudogene. This CDR3 contains 15 residues. Written as DNA, the CDR3 is TGTGCCAGCAGCAAAGCGGCCAGATACACCGGGGAGCTGTTTTTT. Residues: CASSKAARYTGELFF.

The chain joins TRBV5-1 to TRBJ1-1; 7 bases align to TRBD1. The CDR3 consists of 13 residues. The ends lost 1 base at V and 5 bases at J; junction bases unmatched: 2. Per the germline V gene, CDR1 is SGHRS and CDR2 is YFSETQ. CDR3 residues: CASSLRQGTEAFF. In DNA, the CDR3 is TGCGCCAGCAGCTTGCGACAGGGAACTGAAGCTTTCTTT.

This clonotype has just a few counts. V gene TRBV6-5 combines with J gene TRBJ2-5; 10 positions agree with TRBD2. The CDR3 consists of 16 residues. Germline-derived CDR1 and CDR2 are MNHEY and SVGAGI. V dropped 3 bases and J dropped 4; count of bases not matched to a gene: 8. This chain's CDR3 is CASSYCEREGPETQYF. In DNA form, the CDR3 reads TGTGCCAGCAGTTATTGCGAGCGGGAGGGCCCAGAGACCCAGTACTTC.

The CDR3 nucleotides are TGTGCCAGCAGCCATTATAAAGACTCCTACAATGAGCAGTTCTTC. Translated, it gives CASSHYKDSYNEQFF. J is TRBJ2-1 and V is TRBV11-2, with no clear D. Trimming shortened V by 5 bases and J by 0 bases, and 11 bases separated the two germline ends. The germline V gene encodes CDR1 SGHAT and CDR2 FQNNGV. CDR3 size: 15 residues.

This clonotype was detected a few times. The chain links TRBV27 to TRBJ1-1, with unresolved D. V dropped 5 bases and J dropped 6 bases, with 13 bases sitting between them. Germline CDR1 and CDR2: MNHEY and SMNVEV (reference sequence). The CDR3 contains 13 residues. The CDR3 loop reads CASSHPERAEAFF. CDR3 sequence (DNA): TGTGCCAGCAGTCACCCGGAGCGGGCTGAAGCTTTCTTT.

This clonotype has a handful of counts. The rearrangement uses TRBV5-1 and TRBJ2-3, with D unresolved. This CDR3 comprises 15 residues. CDR1 and CDR2 from the germline V gene are SGHRS and YFSETQ. V was clipped by 0 bases and J by 2 bases, with 10 bases between them. Here the CDR3 reads CASSLVVGNTDTQYF. The CDR3 bases are TGCGCCAGCAGCTTGGTTGTGGGAAACACAGATACGCAGTATTTT.

The J gene is TRBJ2-3, the V gene TRBV20-1, with unresolved D. This CDR3 is built from 15 residues. Trimming took 6 bases from V and 0 from J, leaving 16 bases between them. CDR1 and CDR2 from the germline V gene are DFQATT and SNEGSKA (reference sequence). The CDR3 DNA reads TGCAGTGCCCCCCACGGCGGCCCCAGCACAGATACGCAGTATTTT. Translated: CSAPHGGPSTDTQYF.

The rearrangement links TRBV6-1 to TRBJ1-3; D call uncertain. The V end lost 4 bases, the J end lost 0 bases, and 7 bases lay between the germline ends. This CDR3 has 14 amino acids. The V gene's germline CDR1 is MNHNS and CDR2 SASEGT. Here the CDR3 DNA reads TGTGCCAGCAGTGCTTGGCGCTCTGGAAACACCATATATTTT. It encodes CASSAWRSGNTIYF.

This clonotype came up a few times. J is TRBJ2-2 and V is TRBV10-3, with D possibly being TRBD1 (6 bases). CDR3 length: 15 amino acids. In germline, CDR1 is ENHRY, CDR2 SYGVKD. The V end lost 8 bases, the J end lost 0 bases, and 13 bases lay between the germline ends. CDR3 protein: CAIPSQGSNTGELFF. CDR3 DNA: TGTGCCATCCCTTCACAGGGCTCGAACACCGGGGAGCTGTTTTTT.

This clonotype has a handful of counts. V gene TRBV7-6 combines with J gene TRBJ2-1; no clear D. The V gene's germline CDR1 is SGHVS and CDR2 FNYEAQ. CDR3 length equals 15 residues. With 1 base removed from V and 0 bases from J, the gap between germline ends came to 7 bases. CDR3 loop: CASSLGRLSYNEQFF. The CDR3 nucleotides read TGTGCCAGCAGCTTAGGGAGACTCTCCTACAATGAGCAGTTCTTC.

The gene calls are TRBV12-3 or TRBV12-4 and TRBJ2-7; a possible D gene is TRBD2 (6 bases). Trimming removed 5 bases from V and 0 bases from J, with 17 bases in between. This CDR3 has 16 residues. CDR3 protein: CASSADGSRGSYEQYF. The DNA for the CDR3 is TGTGCCAGCAGTGCGGACGGGAGCCGCGGCTCCTACGAGCAGTACTTC.

Only a few counts were recorded for this clonotype. The chain recombines TRBV29-1 with TRBJ2-1; D is unclear. V gave up 2 bases and J gave up 7 bases, with 6 bases separating them. Germline values: CDR1 SQVTM, CDR2 ANQGSEA. The CDR3 length is 11 residues. The CDR3 spells CSVELGNEQFF. Written as DNA, the CDR3 is TGCAGCGTTGAATTGGGGAATGAGCAGTTCTTC.

This clonotype has only a few counts. V gene TRBV5-1 combines with J gene TRBJ2-3; possibly TRBD2 for D (6 bases). The CDR3 runs to 14 residues. V lost 2 bases and J lost 4, with 11 bases in between. Germline V gene sequence: CDR1 SGHRS, CDR2 YFSETQ. CDR3 in amino acids: CASSFVGGSDTQYF. The DNA for the CDR3 is TGCGCCAGCAGCTTCGTCGGGGGATCAGATACGCAGTATTTT.

This clonotype was counted between two and nine times. The rearrangement joins TRBV27 to TRBJ2-1; 10 nucleotides agree with TRBD2. V gave up 8 bases and J gave up 3 bases; unmatched junction bases: 16. CDR1 MNHEY and CDR2 SMNVEV come from the germline V gene (reference sequence). This CDR3 region has 18 residues. CDR3 sequence: CASRFLSSGSLGYNEQFF. The CDR3, as DNA: TGTGCCAGCCGCTTCCTTTCTAGCGGGAGTCTCGGCTACAATGAGCAGTTCTTC.

V gene TRBV29-1 combines with J gene TRBJ2-1; 16 positions match TRBD2. The CDR3 loop spans 16 amino acids. Trimming took 6 bases from V and 7 from J; bases not matched to a gene: 9. The germline V gene encodes CDR1 SQVTM and CDR2 ANQGSEA. The CDR3 DNA follows: TGCAGCGTCCGTGGGACTAGCGGGAGGGTCTCTAATGAGCAGTTCTTC. This codes for CSVRGTSGRVSNEQFF.

The chain combines TRBV4-1 with TRBJ2-1; TRBD2 matches 11 bases. The CDR3 consists of 15 residues. In germline, CDR1 is MGHRA, CDR2 YSYEKL. The V gene end was trimmed by 10 bases and the J gene end by 7 bases; junction bases not matched to a gene: 12. The CDR3 loop is CATVGGASGRNEQFF. The CDR3 DNA sequence: TGCGCCACCGTAGGGGGAGCTAGCGGGAGGAATGAGCAGTTCTTC.

This clonotype was seen a handful of times. The chain couples TRBV9 to TRBJ2-3, with TRBD2 identical over 9 bases. Per germline, CDR1 SGDLS and CDR2 YYNGEE. This CDR3 is built from 15 residues. After removal of 3 bases from V and 2 bases from J, the junction contained 4 bases not matched to a gene. CDR3 sequence: CASSGTSALTDTQYF. CDR3 coding DNA: TGTGCCAGCAGCGGGACTAGCGCCCTCACAGATACGCAGTATTTT.

This clonotype has more than one count but fewer than ten. The chain couples TRBV9 to TRBJ2-2; D remains unclear. V lost 0 bases to trimming and J lost 6 bases, with 6 bases between them. The length of the CDR3 is 13 residues. Germline lookup yields CDR1 SGDLS and CDR2 YYNGEE. The CDR3 DNA reads as TGTGCCAGCAGCGTAGGGCAGCCCGGGGAGCTGTTTTTT. This sequence encodes CASSVGQPGELFF. The complete variable domain, with remaining parts taken from reference TRBV9 and TRBJ2-2, reads DSGVTQTPKHLITATGQRVTLRCSPRSGDLSVYWYQQSLDQGLQFLIQYYNGEERAKGNILERFSAQQFPDLHSELNLSSLELGDSALYFCASSVGQPGELFFGEGSRLTVL.